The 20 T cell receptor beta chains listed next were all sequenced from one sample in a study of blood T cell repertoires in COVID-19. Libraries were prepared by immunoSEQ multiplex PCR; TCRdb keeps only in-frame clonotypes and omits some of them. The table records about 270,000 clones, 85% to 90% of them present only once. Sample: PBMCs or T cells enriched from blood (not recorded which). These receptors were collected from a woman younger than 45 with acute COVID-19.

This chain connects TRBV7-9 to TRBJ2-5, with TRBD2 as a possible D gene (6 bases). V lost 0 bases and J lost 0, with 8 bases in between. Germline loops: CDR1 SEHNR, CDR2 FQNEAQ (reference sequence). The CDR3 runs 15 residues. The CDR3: CASSLADYYQETQYF. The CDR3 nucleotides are TGTGCCAGCAGCTTAGCGGACTACTACCAAGAGACCCAGTACTTC.

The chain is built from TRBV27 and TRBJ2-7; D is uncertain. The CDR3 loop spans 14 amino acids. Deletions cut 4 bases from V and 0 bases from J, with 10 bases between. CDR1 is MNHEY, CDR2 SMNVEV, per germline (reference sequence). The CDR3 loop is CASSSPGLSYEQYF. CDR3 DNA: TGTGCCAGCAGTTCTCCAGGCCTCTCCTACGAGCAGTACTTC.

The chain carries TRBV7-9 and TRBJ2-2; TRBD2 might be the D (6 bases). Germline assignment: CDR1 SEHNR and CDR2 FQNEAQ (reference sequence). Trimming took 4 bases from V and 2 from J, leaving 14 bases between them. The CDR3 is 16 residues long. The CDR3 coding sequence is TGTGCCAGCAGCTCCGGGCGGGACCTAAACACCGGGGAGCTGTTTTTT. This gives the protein CASSSGRDLNTGELFF.

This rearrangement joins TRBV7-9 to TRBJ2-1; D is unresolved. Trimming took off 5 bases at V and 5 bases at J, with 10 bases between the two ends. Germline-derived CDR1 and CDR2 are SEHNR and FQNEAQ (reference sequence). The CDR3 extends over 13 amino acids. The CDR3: CASSLTAHNEQFF. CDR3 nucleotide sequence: TGTGCCAGCAGCCTGACTGCCCACAATGAGCAGTTCTTC.

In DNA, the CDR3 is TGTGCCAGCCGAGAGACAGGTTTTGCCGGGGCCAACGTCCTGACTTTC. Translated, it gives CASRETGFAGANVLTF. The J gene is TRBJ2-6, the V gene TRBV2, with D maybe TRBD1 (6 bases). CDR3 size: 16 residues. The germline V gene encodes CDR1 SNHLY and CDR2 FYNNEI. V was clipped by 8 bases and J by 4 bases, with 18 bases between them. The full variable domain, rest sourced from reference TRBV2 and TRBJ2-6, is EPEVTQTPSHQVTQMGQEVILRCVPISNHLYFYWYRQILGQKVEFLVSFYNNEISEKSEIFDDQFSVERPDGSNFTLKIRSTKLEDSAMYFCASRETGFAGANVLTFGAGSRLTVL.

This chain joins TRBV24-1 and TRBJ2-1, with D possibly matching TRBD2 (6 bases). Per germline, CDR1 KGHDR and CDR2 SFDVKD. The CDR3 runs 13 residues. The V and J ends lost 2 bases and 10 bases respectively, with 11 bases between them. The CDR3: CATSDWDTSEQFF. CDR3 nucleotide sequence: TGTGCCACCAGTGATTGGGATACTAGCGAGCAGTTCTTC.

The CDR3 DNA reads TGTGCCAGCAGCCAAGATATGGTGTGGGTAGCGGGACCTACCGGGGAGCTGTTTTTT. The encoded protein is CASSQDMVWVAGPTGELFF. The V call is TRBV14, the J call TRBJ2-2, with 8 bases aligning to TRBD2. The CDR3 runs 19 residues. Germline CDR1 is SGHDN and CDR2 is FVKESK. V dropped 0 bases and J dropped 5; count of bases not matched to a gene: 14.

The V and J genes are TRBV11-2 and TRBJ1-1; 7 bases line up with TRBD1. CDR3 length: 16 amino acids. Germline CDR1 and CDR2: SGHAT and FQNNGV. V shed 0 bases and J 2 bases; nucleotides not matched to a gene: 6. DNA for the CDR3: TGTGCCAGCAGCTTAGAAGCGACAGGGCTTAACACTGAAGCTTTCTTT. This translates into CASSLEATGLNTEAFF.

The CDR3, as DNA: TGTGCCAGCAGCTATCAGACACTTGCGGGAGCCTACGAGCAGTACTTC. Translating it yields CASSYQTLAGAYEQYF. This chain joins TRBV11-2 and TRBJ2-7, with 7 bases fitting TRBD2. CDR1 SGHAT and CDR2 FQNNGV come from the germline V gene. Unmatched junction bases numbered 11, after V lost 4 bases and J lost 2 bases. This CDR3 spans 16 amino acids. The entire variable domain, with the rest obtained from reference TRBV11-2 and TRBJ2-7, is as follows: EAGVAQSPRYKIIEKRQSVAFWCNPISGHATLYWYQQILGQGPKLLIQFQNNGVVDDSQLPKDRFSAERLKGVDSTLKIQPAKLEDSAVYLCASSYQTLAGAYEQYFGPGTRLTVT.

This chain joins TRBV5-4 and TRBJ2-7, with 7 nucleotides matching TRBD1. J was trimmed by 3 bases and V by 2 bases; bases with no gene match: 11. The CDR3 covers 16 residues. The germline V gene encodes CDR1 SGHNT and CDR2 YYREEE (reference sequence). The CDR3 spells CASSFRVGQADYEQYF. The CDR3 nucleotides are TGTGCCAGCAGCTTCCGTGTAGGACAGGCGGACTACGAGCAGTACTTC.

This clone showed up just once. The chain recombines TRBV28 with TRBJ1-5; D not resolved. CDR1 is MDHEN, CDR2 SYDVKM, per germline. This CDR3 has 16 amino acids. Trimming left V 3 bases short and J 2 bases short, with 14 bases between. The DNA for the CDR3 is TGTGCCAGCAGTTTTGTCACTTCGGCGGGCAATCAGCCCCAGCATTTT. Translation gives CASSFVTSAGNQPQHF. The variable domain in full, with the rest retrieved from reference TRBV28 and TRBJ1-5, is DVKVTQSSRYLVKRTGEKVFLECVQDMDHENMFWYRQDPGLGLRLIYFSYDVKMKEKGDIPEGYSVSREKKERFSLILESASTNQTSMYLCASSFVTSAGNQPQHFGDGTRLSIL.

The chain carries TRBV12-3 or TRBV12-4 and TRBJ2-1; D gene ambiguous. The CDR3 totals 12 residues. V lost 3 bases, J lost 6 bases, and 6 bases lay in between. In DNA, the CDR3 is TGTGCCAGCAGTTTGCCTAGCAATGAGCAGTTCTTC. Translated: CASSLPSNEQFF.

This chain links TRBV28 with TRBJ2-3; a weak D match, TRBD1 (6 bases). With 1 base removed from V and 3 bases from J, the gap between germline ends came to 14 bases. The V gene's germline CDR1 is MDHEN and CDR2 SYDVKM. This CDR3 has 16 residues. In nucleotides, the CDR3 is TGTGCCAGCAGTTTATCGACAGGCTTCGATACAGATACGCAGTATTTT. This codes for CASSLSTGFDTDTQYF.

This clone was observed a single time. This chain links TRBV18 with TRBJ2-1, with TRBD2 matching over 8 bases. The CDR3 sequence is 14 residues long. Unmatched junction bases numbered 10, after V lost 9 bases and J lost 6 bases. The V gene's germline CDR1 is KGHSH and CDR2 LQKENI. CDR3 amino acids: CASRERESGNEQFF. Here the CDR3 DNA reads TGTGCCAGTCGAGAGCGGGAGTCGGGCAATGAGCAGTTCTTC.

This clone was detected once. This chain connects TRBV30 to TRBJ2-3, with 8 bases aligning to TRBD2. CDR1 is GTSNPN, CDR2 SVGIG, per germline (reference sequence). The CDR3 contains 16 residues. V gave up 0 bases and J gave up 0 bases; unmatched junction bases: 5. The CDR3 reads CAWSVASGGSTDTQYF. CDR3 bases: TGTGCCTGGAGTGTGGCAAGCGGGGGTAGCACAGATACGCAGTATTTT. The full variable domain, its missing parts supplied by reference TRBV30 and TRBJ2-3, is SQTIHQWPATLVQPVGSPLSLECTVEGTSNPNLYWYRQAAGRGLQLLFYSVGIGQISSEVPQNLSASRPQDRQFILSSKKLLLSDSGFYLCAWSVASGGSTDTQYFGPGTRLTVL.

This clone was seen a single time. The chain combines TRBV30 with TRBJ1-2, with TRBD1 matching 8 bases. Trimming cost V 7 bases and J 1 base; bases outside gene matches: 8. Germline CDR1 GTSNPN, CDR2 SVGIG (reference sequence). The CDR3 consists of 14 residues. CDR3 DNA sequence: TGTGCCTCCACGGGACAGGACGGTAACTATGGCTACACCTTC. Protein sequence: CASTGQDGNYGYTF.

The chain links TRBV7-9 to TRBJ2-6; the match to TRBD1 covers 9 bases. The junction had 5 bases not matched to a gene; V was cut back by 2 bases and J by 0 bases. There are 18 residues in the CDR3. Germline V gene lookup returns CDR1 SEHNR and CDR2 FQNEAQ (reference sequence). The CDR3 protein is CASSLLGDRDSGANVLTF. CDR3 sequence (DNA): TGTGCCAGCAGCTTATTAGGGGACAGGGACTCTGGGGCCAACGTCCTGACTTTC.

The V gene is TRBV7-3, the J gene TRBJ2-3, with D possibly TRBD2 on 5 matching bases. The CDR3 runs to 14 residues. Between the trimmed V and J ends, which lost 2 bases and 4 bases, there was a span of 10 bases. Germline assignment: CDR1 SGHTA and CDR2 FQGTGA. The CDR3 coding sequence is TGTGCCAGCAGCTTAGGGAGTTGGGCAGATACGCAGTATTTT. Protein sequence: CASSLGSWADTQYF.

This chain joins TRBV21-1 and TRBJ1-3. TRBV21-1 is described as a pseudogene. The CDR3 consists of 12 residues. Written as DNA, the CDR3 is TGTGCCAGCAGCCCTCGAGGCAACACCATATATTTT. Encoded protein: CASSPRGNTIYF.

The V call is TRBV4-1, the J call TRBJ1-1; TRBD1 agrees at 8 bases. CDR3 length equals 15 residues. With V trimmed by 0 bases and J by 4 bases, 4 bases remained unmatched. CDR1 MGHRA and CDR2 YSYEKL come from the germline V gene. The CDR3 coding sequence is TGCGCCAGCAGCCAAGAAGGGACAGGTGGCACTGAAGCTTTCTTT. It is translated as CASSQEGTGGTEAFF.